The clone carrying this T cell receptor (beta chain) was picked up many times. Its antigen is unidentified. The data belong to a study of identical twins. Using its own MiXCR run on the 5' RACE reads, TCRdb lists one record per CDR3 protein. The table records 550,000 to 800,000 distinct CDR3 sequences, roughly 7.1% of them present only once. V shed 0 bases and J shed 1 base, with 9 bases lying between them. Germline V gene lookup returns CDR1 SGHVS and CDR2 FNYEAQ. The CDR3 consists of 15 residues. Every sampled donor was Caucasian and healthy. Study results and limitations: The more abundant beta clonotypes in cord blood had fewer insertions, and memory repertoires did not show this. The degree of excess twin sharing was weaker in beta out-of-frame sequences.

The sample also formed part of further work on yellow fever vaccine responses in identical twins.

V and J are TRBV7-6 and TRBJ1-1; D is uncertain. The sequence was collected from a woman under 30 in good health. Sequencing was done on a sample of PBMCs. CDR3 sequence: CASSLAGRKNTEAFF. CDR3 nucleotides: TGTGCCAGCAGCTTAGCAGGGCGAAAGAACACTGAAGCTTTCTTT.